This TCR beta chain was observed in a study of shared T cell receptors in the human thymus. This clone was seen more than once but under ten times. TCRdb's table, derived via immunoSEQ multiplex PCR, lists solely in-frame clones and lacks some. The data contain some 700,000 clones, approximately 87% of them singletons. The V and J ends lost 6 bases and 1 base respectively, with 9 bases between them. Looked up from germline, CDR1 is MDHEN and CDR2 is SYDVKM. The CDR3 is made up of 13 amino acids. The data also belong to a second study, concerning human thymus T cells. From that report: During corrective heart surgery, resections were taken, and the thymus tissue came from them. There appeared to be biased usage of V and J genes in thymic and blood repertoires. Overlap was high between thymic repertoires from unrelated individuals, as reported in related research.

This TCR came from a boy younger than two with a congenital heart defect. Sequencing input: thymocytes. The chain employs TRBV28 and TRBJ2-5, with a tentative D call TRBD1 (5 bases). For the CDR3, the DNA is TGTGCCAGCAGCCGACAGCCCCAAGAGACCCAGTACTTC. Its translation: CASSRQPQETQYF.